The sequence of this T cell receptor (beta chain) was determined in a study of CD8 T cells in Susac syndrome (dated by TCRdb to about 2019). Background for the entire study: Of the Susac syndrome patients who were sequenced, roughly 6 had clinically active disease and about eight were in clinical remission. Repertoire sequencing was used to test whether CD8+ T cell activation and differentiation in Susac syndrome was antigen driven. The study compared CD8+ T cell repertoire clonality among over ten healthy donors, around 14 Susac syndrome patients and approximately 16 multiple sclerosis patients. At blood withdrawal, Susac syndrome patients were therapy-naive, treated with corticosteroids (with IVIg additionally given to some), or treated with IVIg alone. Study-level results and caveats: The number of individuals in the TCR sequencing and HLA analysis was acknowledged as relatively small. In the total CD8+ and CD8+ TEMRA repertoires, sixteen and five Susac-specific public clones, respectively, were identified. Clonal expansion was seen in Susac syndrome CD8+ repertoires, peaking in CD8+ TEMRA cells and being greater in clinically active patients than in remitting ones.

Notes on this clonotype: There is no known antigen for this receptor. Within one base of it there is no much larger clone, and no base qualities were kept.

Peripheral blood CD8+ and CD4+ T cells from healthy donors, Susac syndrome patients and multiple sclerosis patients were profiled using high-throughput TCR beta sequencing. Recently defined diagnostic criteria for definite or probable disease were met by the Susac syndrome patients. Bulk CD8+ and CD4+ T cells were purified by magnetic negative isolation, while CD8+ TEMRA cells were enriched using FACS. Blood was collected in EDTA tubes and processed within 24 hours, with PBMCs isolated through density gradient centrifugation. PBMCs intended for TCR sequencing were cryopreserved in liquid nitrogen and were subsequently thawed in a 37 degrees C water bath. A purity of at least 90% was achieved for sorted or isolated CD4+, CD8+ and CD8+ TEMRA cells. RNA was extracted using the RNeasy kit, and 0.5 to 1 microgram was reverse transcribed with random hexamers. TCR beta CDR3 regions were amplified with the immunoSEQ multiplex PCR assay covering 54 Vbeta and 13 Jbeta segments. PCR amplification bias was corrected using a synthetic template baseline for primer optimization and computational correction. Processing in the source paper ran as follows. Only productive sequences were kept, with reads annotated to V, D and J genes according to IMGT and analyzed in immunoSEQ Analyzer. To calculate clonality, Shannon entropy was normalized by log2 of the number of productive unique sequences and then subtracted from one. Public and private clones were assessed among the 100 most prevalent clones of each patient and control. Susac-specific clones were defined as absent from healthy and MS cohorts, 1052 published viral clones and other ImmuneACCESS disease sequences. The public reads were quality trimmed at Q25 with fastp and then assembled into clones with MiXCR by TCRdb, keeping productive beta chains. CDR3 protein duplicates are merged, each entry listing the most common genes and DNA. These V and J calls derive from TCRdb rather than the authors' analysis. This sample comprises approximately 80,000 distinct CDR3 sequences, roughly 94% of them detected only once. The biggest ten clones account for about 0.52% of the sample.

Taken from the germline V gene (reference sequence), the CDR1 and CDR2 loops are DFQATT and SNEGSKA. Counted from cysteine to phenylalanine, this CDR3 has 17 amino acids. Just the 51-base CDR3 DNA is kept, in frame starting at base 1. The germline V and J ends show losses of 2 bases and 2 bases respectively, and no gene match explains 10 bases of the junction. Sequenced sample: CD8+ T cells from PBMCs. The source of this sequence is a human donor with Susac syndrome. The V gene is TRBV20-1 and the J gene is TRBJ2-2; a stretch of 8 junction bases matches TRBD1. CDR3 protein: CSARPALTGANTGELFF. The bases are TGCAGTGCTAGACCCGCCCTGACAGGGGCAAACACCGGGGAGCTGTTTTTT.